This passage covers 25 T cell receptor beta chains from one sample sequenced in a study of cytomegalovirus exposure and HLA in healthy donors listed by TCRdb under 2017. Libraries were made using the immunoSEQ multiplex PCR assay. For the multiplex PCR, a mixture combining 60 forward primers for TCR Vbeta segments and 13 reverse primers for TCR Jbeta segments was used. This is the immuneACCESS table as TCRdb keeps it, with only in-frame sequences that have V and J called. A part of the clones is gone; compared with another copy, unresolved V genes explain less than half, and the rest is unexplained. This sample has about 150,000 clones in its table, and around 80% of those were observed once. The ten largest clones capture 1.8% of the sample. The sequenced sample was PBMCs. The receptors here all came from a man aged 35-49 years in good health and CMV-seronegative.

The V and J genes are TRBV19 and TRBJ2-1; possible D gene TRBD2, 6 bases. Germline V gives CDR1 LNHDA, CDR2 SQIVND (reference sequence). V was cut by 8 bases and J by 7 bases, with 18 bases left in between. This CDR3 has 14 amino acids. CDR3 sequence: CASRRVREENEQFF. The CDR3 nucleotides are TGTGCCAGTCGGAGGGTCAGGGAAGAAAATGAGCAGTTCTTC.

The J gene is TRBJ1-4, the V gene TRBV28, with TRBD1 matching over 7 bases. In germline, CDR1 is MDHEN, CDR2 SYDVKM. V was pared by 7 bases and J by 8 bases, with 19 bases of the junction left unmatched. The CDR3 sequence is 17 residues long. CDR3 in amino acids: CASTIRGGEGWWEKLFF. The CDR3 coding sequence is TGTGCCAGCACCATAAGAGGGGGCGAGGGTTGGTGGGAAAAACTGTTTTTT.

The chain has TRBV6-5 and TRBJ2-3; 10 bases line up with TRBD2. V was clipped by 7 bases and J by 1 base; unmatched bases: 5. CDR3 length: 15 residues. Germline V gene lookup returns CDR1 MNHEY and CDR2 SVGAGI. The CDR3 DNA sequence: TGTGCCAGCAAATCAGCGGGGGGGGGCACAGATACGCAGTATTTT. As protein: CASKSAGGGTDTQYF.

This clone was counted a few times. The rearrangement links TRBV14 to TRBJ2-5; maybe TRBD1 (5 bases). CDR1 is SGHDN, CDR2 FVKESK, per germline. The CDR3 has 14 residues. Trimming removed 0 bases from V and 5 bases from J, with 10 bases in between. Here the CDR3 reads CASSQDQGVETQYF. CDR3 nucleotides: TGTGCCAGCAGCCAAGATCAAGGGGTGGAGACCCAGTACTTC.

V is TRBV2 and J is TRBJ2-1; 8 positions agree with TRBD2. Germline trimming cut 4 bases from V and 7 bases from J; bases unmatched to any gene: 12. CDR1 and CDR2 (germline): SNHLY, FYNNEI. The CDR3 is 16 residues long. The CDR3 region has the DNA TGTGCCAGCAGTGTACAGATAGGACTAGCAAAGAATGAGCAGTTCTTC. It yields the protein CASSVQIGLAKNEQFF.

The CDR3, as DNA: TGTGCCAGCAGCTTGCTCAGGCCTGGCGGGGGGCCGGATACGCAGTATTTT. Residues: CASSLLRPGGGPDTQYF. The chain is built from TRBV5-8 and TRBJ2-3; TRBD2 agrees at 8 bases. This CDR3 has 17 residues. J was trimmed by 6 bases and V by 1 base; bases with no gene match: 13. CDR1 is SGHTS, CDR2 YDEGEE, per germline.

CDR3 loop: CASSAGGGSGYEQYF. In nucleotides, the CDR3 is TGTGCCAGCAGTGCCGGGGGCGGGAGTGGGTACGAGCAGTACTTC. This sequence joins TRBV2 and TRBJ2-7; possibly TRBD2 for D (7 bases). CDR3 length: 15 residues. Germline CDR1 and CDR2: SNHLY and FYNNEI. Trimming stripped 4 bases from V and 4 bases from J, with 17 bases between.

This clone was detected once. The same CDR3 also results from other DNA sequences found in this sample. The chain employs TRBV27 and TRBJ2-7; no definite D call. Trimming stripped 2 bases from V and 0 bases from J, with 8 bases between. From germline, CDR1 is MNHEY and CDR2 SMNVEV (reference sequence). This CDR3 is built from 14 residues. The CDR3 DNA follows: TGTGCCAGCAGTTTAACAGAGTACTCCTACGAGCAGTACTTC. Translation: CASSLTEYSYEQYF.

The V gene is TRBV15, the J gene TRBJ1-6; 8 nucleotides match TRBD1. Germline V gene sequence: CDR1 LNHNV, CDR2 YYDKDF (reference sequence). J lost 10 bases, V lost 0 bases, and 11 bases had no gene match. The CDR3 has 17 residues. The CDR3 is CATSRDRRTGYESPLHF. The CDR3 DNA is TGTGCCACCAGCAGAGATAGGCGGACAGGGTATGAGTCACCCCTCCACTTT.

The rearrangement joins TRBV6-1 to TRBJ2-3; TRBD2 matches 7 bases. Germline CDR1 is MNHNS and CDR2 is SASEGT. V gave up 2 bases and J gave up 6 bases; unmatched junction bases: 8. CDR3 length equals 15 residues. CDR3 sequence: CASSEPAGRSDTQYF. The DNA for the CDR3 is TGTGCCAGCAGTGAACCAGCGGGGCGATCTGATACGCAGTATTTT.

The chain uses TRBV2 and TRBJ2-7; TRBD1 matches 7 bases. The V segment lost 3 bases and the J segment 2 bases; nucleotides outside the gene matches: 13. CDR1 is SNHLY, CDR2 FYNNEI, per germline. The CDR3 runs to 17 residues. In DNA form, the CDR3 reads TGTGCCAGCAGTGATGGACAGGCCACCGGTTTCCCCTACGAGCAGTACTTC. It yields the protein CASSDGQATGFPYEQYF.

This clone has more than one count but fewer than ten. V and J are TRBV28 and TRBJ2-7; D might be TRBD2 (6 bases). Trimming removed 5 bases at V and 6 bases at J, with 26 bases between. Per the germline V gene, CDR1 is MDHEN and CDR2 is SYDVKM. The CDR3 totals 17 residues. The CDR3 here is CASSPRPGLLGFGEQYF. DNA for the CDR3: TGTGCCAGCAGTCCCCGCCCGGGACTTTTAGGTTTTGGCGAGCAGTACTTC.

The J gene is TRBJ2-7, the V gene TRBV13, with 7 bases lining up with TRBD2. Germline lookup yields CDR1 PRHDT and CDR2 FYEKMQ (reference sequence). Trimming took 6 bases from V and 2 from J; bases not matched to a gene: 4. This CDR3 region has 13 residues. The chain's CDR3 is CASSGRAAYEQYF. CDR3 sequence (DNA): TGTGCCAGCAGTGGGAGGGCTGCCTACGAGCAGTACTTC.

This CDR3 reads CASSRQSSYNEQFF. The CDR3 DNA is TGTGCCAGCAGCAGACAGAGCTCCTACAATGAGCAGTTCTTC. The chain combines TRBV6-1 with TRBJ2-1; maybe TRBD1 (5 bases). The V and J ends lost 6 bases and 0 bases respectively, with 9 bases between them. Germline CDR1 and CDR2: MNHNS and SASEGT. The CDR3 has 14 amino acids.

The chain carries TRBV7-3 and TRBJ1-2; TRBD1 aligns across 8 bases. The trim removed 0 bases at V and 1 base at J, leaving 4 bases unmatched. Germline values: CDR1 SGHTA, CDR2 FQGTGA. The CDR3 length is 16 residues. The CDR3 DNA sequence: TGTGCCAGCAGCTTAACCGGGACAGGCCATAACTATGGCTACACCTTC. As protein: CASSLTGTGHNYGYTF.

The gene calls are TRBV7-6 and TRBJ2-1; 12 bases agree with TRBD2. The CDR3 is 15 residues long. Losses at the gene ends were 5 bases for V and 6 bases for J; bases not matched to a gene: 5. Germline V gene data show CDR1 as SGHVS and CDR2 as FNYEAQ. CDR3 region: CASSVTSGGLNEQFF. The DNA for the CDR3 is TGTGCCAGCAGCGTAACTAGCGGGGGGCTCAATGAGCAGTTCTTC.

The V gene is TRBV15, the J gene TRBJ1-1; TRBD1 matches 8 bases. CDR1 LNHNV and CDR2 YYDKDF come from the germline V gene (reference sequence). With 5 bases clipped from V and 7 bases from J, the junction kept 12 bases outside the gene matches. This CDR3 is built from 15 residues. The CDR3: CATSPSGTGEYEAFF. For the CDR3, the DNA is TGTGCCACCAGCCCCTCCGGGACAGGCGAATATGAAGCTTTCTTT.

A few counts support this clone. The chain carries TRBV10-2 and TRBJ2-7; TRBD2 matches at 10 bases. The V segment lost 0 bases and the J segment 4 bases; nucleotides outside the gene matches: 3. CDR1 is WSHSY, CDR2 SAAADI, per germline. The CDR3 runs 15 residues. The CDR3 coding sequence is TGCGCCAGCAGTGAGTCTCTAGCGGGAGCGTACGAGCAGTACTTC. This sequence encodes CASSESLAGAYEQYF.

The rearrangement links TRBV15 to TRBJ2-7, with a possible D match to TRBD2 (6 bases). Germline V gene sequence: CDR1 LNHNV, CDR2 YYDKDF (reference sequence). This CDR3 has 19 residues. V dropped 0 bases and J dropped 0 bases, with 21 bases sitting between them. The CDR3 spells CATSRDARPGLRSSYEQYF. DNA of the CDR3: TGTGCCACCAGCAGAGACGCGCGACCGGGACTCAGGAGCTCCTACGAGCAGTACTTC.

The CDR3 nucleotides are TGTGCCAGCAGAGGACAGTTCTCTGGAAACACCATATATTTT. This translates into CASRGQFSGNTIYF. The V and J genes are TRBV25-1 and TRBJ1-3; maybe TRBD1 (6 bases). V lost 6 bases and J lost 0, with 9 bases in between. The CDR3 runs 14 residues. Germline V CDR1 and CDR2: MGHDK, SYGVNS.

The V and J genes are TRBV4-1 and TRBJ2-2; D is uncertain. The CDR3 consists of 14 residues. The V end was cut by 3 bases, the J end by 6 bases, with 11 bases between. Germline V lookup: CDR1 MGHRA, CDR2 YSYEKL. The CDR3 here is CASSHTTSAGELFF. CDR3 coding DNA: TGCGCCAGCAGCCACACTACCTCGGCCGGGGAGCTGTTTTTT.

This clone was seen just once. The chain employs TRBV5-6 and TRBJ2-2, with unresolved D. The V gene lost 2 bases and the J gene lost 4 bases, with 6 bases spanning the gap. The germline gives CDR1 SGHDT, CDR2 YYEEEE. This CDR3 has 13 amino acids. CDR3 protein: CASSFLVTGELFF. The CDR3 DNA is TGTGCCAGCAGCTTTCTTGTCACCGGGGAGCTGTTTTTT.

The DNA of the CDR3 is TGTGCCAGCAGCCTCGGACAGGGAACCTACGAGCAGTACTTC. Translating gives CASSLGQGTYEQYF. This chain uses TRBV13 with TRBJ2-7; the match to TRBD1 covers 8 bases. Unmatched junction bases numbered 5, after V lost 5 bases and J lost 2 bases. CDR3 length: 14 amino acids. CDR1 and CDR2 from the germline V gene are PRHDT and FYEKMQ (reference sequence). The variable domain in full, completed from reference TRBV13 and TRBJ2-7, reads AAGVIQSPRHLIKEKRETATLKCYPIPRHDTVYWYQQGPGQDPQFLISFYEKMQSDKGSIPDRFSAQQFSDYHSELNMSSLELGDSALYFCASSLGQGTYEQYFGPGTRLTVT.

The V call is TRBV4-2, the J call TRBJ1-2; D uncertain. With 2 bases removed from V and 3 bases from J, the gap between germline ends came to 7 bases. Germline values: CDR1 LGHNA, CDR2 YNFKEQ. The CDR3 extends over 13 amino acids. The CDR3 DNA is TGTGCCAGCAGCCAACTGGGAGACTATGGCTACACCTTC. Translated, it gives CASSQLGDYGYTF.

The genes are TRBV30 and TRBJ1-2; TRBD1 matches at 9 bases. Germline CDR1 is GTSNPN and CDR2 is SVGIG (reference sequence). The length of the CDR3 is 18 residues. The junction had 23 bases not matched to a gene; V was cut back by 4 bases and J by 8 bases. The CDR3 bases are TGTGCCTGGATAAGGAGCAAGGGGACAGGGCCTCTTTCGTGGGGCTACACCTTC. Protein product: CAWIRSKGTGPLSWGYTF. The full variable domain, its missing parts supplied by reference TRBV30 and TRBJ1-2, is SQTIHQWPATLVQPVGSPLSLECTVEGTSNPNLYWYRQAAGRGLQLLFYSVGIGQISSEVPQNLSASRPQDRQFILSSKKLLLSDSGFYLCAWIRSKGTGPLSWGYTFGSGTRLTVV.